In its sample, the clone carrying this T cell receptor beta chain was seen many times. The data are from a study of T cells in Graves' hyperthyroidism and ophthalmopathy. There were TCR beta CDR3 regions amplified from RNA transcripts. The HTBI primer set drove a first-round RT-PCR of the TCR CDR3. TCRdb analysed the multiplex PCR reads with MiXCR anew, one entry per CDR3 protein. Seen here are around 450,000 distinct CDR3 sequences, 15% to 18% observed once, and the top ten hold 13% to 15%. Patients between 18 and 65 years old had hyperthyroidism, newly diagnosed and lasting under 2 months. Patients with uncontrolled infections, other autoimmune diseases, pregnancy or lactation were excluded. Clinicians diagnosed patients from clinical symptoms, serum thyroxine and TRAb, thyroid ultrasound and orbital computed tomography. CDR3 length: 15 residues. With 5 bases clipped from V and 0 bases from J, the junction kept 3 bases outside the gene matches.

The chain uses TRBV12-3 or TRBV12-4 and TRBJ2-2, with 7 bases matching TRBD1. This receptor was obtained from a young woman with Graves' hyperthyroidism. Material: blood. The CDR3 DNA follows: TGTGCCAGCAGTAAAGACAGGGCGAACACCGGGGAGCTGTTTTTT. Protein product: CASSKDRANTGELFF.